Shown below are 32 T cell receptor beta chains from a single sample sequenced in a study of CD8+CD57+ T cells in acquired aplastic anemia. Researchers used genomic DNA as the template to profile TCR beta VDJ and CDR3. MiXCR, applied by TCRdb to the reads, yields one record per CDR3 protein. The table lists over 150,000 distinct CDR3 sequences, more than 60% of them singletons, with under 55% in the top ten. Those patients picked for sequencing had displayed CD8+CD57+ cell expansion on flow cytometry. The sample consisted of sorted CD4+, CD8+, or CD8+CD57+ T cells (not recorded which) from PBMCs. Receptors originate from a human donor with aplastic anemia.

This chain connects TRBV5-4 to TRBJ2-7, with 9 bases fitting TRBD1. This CDR3 is 15 amino acids long. The V and J ends lost 4 bases and 2 bases, in that order; junction bases with no gene match: 7. Germline loops: CDR1 SGHNT, CDR2 YYREEE (reference sequence). The CDR3 loop is CASSHFDRGAYEQYF. In nucleotides, the CDR3 is TGTGCCAGCAGCCATTTCGACAGGGGGGCCTACGAGCAGTACTTC.

This chain connects TRBV6-2 or TRBV6-3 to TRBJ2-5; 7 nucleotides align to TRBD1. The germline CDR1 and CDR2 sequences are MNHEY and SVGEGT. V gave up 6 bases and J gave up 5 bases; unmatched junction bases: 6. This CDR3 has 13 residues. The CDR3, as DNA: TGTGCCAGCAGAAAGGGGGCGCGGGAGACCCAGTACTTC. Its protein is CASRKGARETQYF.

The genes are TRBV12-3 or TRBV12-4 and TRBJ2-1; D is perhaps TRBD1 (5 bases). V was pared by 2 bases and J by 6 bases, with 8 bases between. This CDR3 has 13 residues. CDR3 protein: CASSLSRGNEQFF. The CDR3, as DNA: TGTGCCAGCAGTTTATCAAGGGGCAATGAGCAGTTCTTC.

This clonotype has a single count. The chain carries TRBV7-3 and TRBJ2-5; no clear D. CDR1 and CDR2 (germline): SGHTA, FQGTGA. The CDR3 is made up of 14 amino acids. The V and J ends lost 5 bases and 1 base respectively, with 11 bases between them. The CDR3, as DNA: TGTGCCAGCAGCCATCGACAAATCCAAGAGACCCAGTACTTC. It codes for CASSHRQIQETQYF.

This rearrangement joins TRBV5-1 to TRBJ2-7; D might be TRBD2 (5 bases). Trimming shortened V by 2 bases and J by 3 bases, and 12 bases separated the two germline ends. Germline V lookup: CDR1 SGHRS, CDR2 YFSETQ. The CDR3 contains 14 residues. CDR3 in amino acids: CASSFDIGGYEQYF. In nucleotides, the CDR3 is TGCGCCAGCAGCTTTGACATCGGAGGCTACGAGCAGTACTTC.

The table lists this clonotype with many counts. The chain carries TRBV7-8 and TRBJ1-1; D is unresolved. Per the germline V gene, CDR1 is SGHVS and CDR2 is FQNEAQ. Deletions cut 0 bases from V and 0 bases from J, with 14 bases between. CDR3 length: 17 residues. The chain's CDR3 is CASSLARRGPMNTEAFF. The CDR3 DNA sequence: TGTGCCAGCAGCTTAGCCCGAAGAGGCCCAATGAACACTGAAGCTTTCTTT.

In this sample, this clonotype turned up many times. The V gene is TRBV6-5, the J gene TRBJ2-7; TRBD1 might be the D (5 bases). Per the germline V gene, CDR1 is MNHEY and CDR2 is SVGAGI. V was trimmed by 6 bases and J by 5 bases, leaving 17 bases between them. The CDR3 extends over 14 amino acids. CDR3 amino acids: CASSKAGKGDEQYF. For the CDR3, the DNA is TGTGCCAGCAGCAAGGCAGGGAAAGGGGACGAGCAGTACTTC.

This clonotype was found many times. The V gene is TRBV5-5, the J gene TRBJ2-7; D tentatively fits TRBD1 or TRBD2 (5 bases each). The V end lost 0 bases, the J end lost 0 bases, and 16 bases lay between the germline ends. The CDR3 spans 17 residues. Germline CDR1 SGHKS, CDR2 YYEKEE (reference sequence). The CDR3 protein is CASSLGWVGTVSYEQYF. The CDR3 DNA reads as TGTGCCAGCAGCTTGGGTTGGGTAGGGACGGTCTCCTACGAGCAGTACTTC.

The V call is TRBV25-1, the J call TRBJ2-7; D not resolved. Germline V gene sequence: CDR1 MGHDK, CDR2 SYGVNS. V lost 1 base and J lost 6, with 7 bases in between. The CDR3 spans 12 residues. CDR3 residues: CASSESVSEQYF. Written as DNA, the CDR3 is TGTGCCAGCAGTGAATCTGTCTCCGAGCAGTACTTC.

The chain joins TRBV19 to TRBJ2-5, with TRBD1 matching over 7 bases. V gave up 1 base and J gave up 6 bases; unmatched junction bases: 8. This CDR3 has 15 residues. Germline loops: CDR1 LNHDA, CDR2 SQIVND (reference sequence). The CDR3 DNA reads as TGTGCCAGTAGTATAGGTGGGGACAGTCGGAAGACCCAGTACTTC. Translating it yields CASSIGGDSRKTQYF.

This chain uses TRBV20-1 with TRBJ2-5; the D call may be TRBD1 or TRBD2 (5 bases each). The CDR3 length is 15 residues. Germline CDR1 and CDR2: DFQATT and SNEGSKA (reference sequence). V shed 0 bases and J shed 9 bases, with 20 bases lying between them. The CDR3 here is CSARDLVGERVPQYF. DNA of the CDR3: TGCAGTGCTAGAGATTTGGTGGGGGAGAGGGTGCCCCAGTACTTC.

This sequence joins TRBV7-8 and TRBJ2-3; 8 bases line up with TRBD1. The trim removed 2 bases at V and 0 bases at J, leaving 4 bases unmatched. The CDR3 is 16 residues long. Germline values: CDR1 SGHVS, CDR2 FQNEAQ. The CDR3 sequence is CASSLTAGGSTDTQYF. The CDR3 coding sequence is TGTGCCAGCAGCTTAACGGCAGGGGGCAGCACAGATACGCAGTATTTT.

This clonotype appeared a few times. A read error is possible here, since a much larger clone lies one base away. The chain uses TRBV20-1 and TRBJ2-7; 7 bases match TRBD1. The CDR3 covers 14 residues. CDR1 is DFQATT, CDR2 SNEGSKA, per germline (reference sequence). The CDR3, as DNA: TGCAGTGCTAGCCCGGGACAGAGCTCCCACGAGCAGTACTTC. Protein product: CSASPGQSSHEQYF.

The chain uses TRBV10-1 and TRBJ1-1, with D possibly TRBD1 on 5 matching bases. The CDR3 spans 12 residues. The germline V gene encodes CDR1 WNHNN and CDR2 SYGVQD (reference sequence). The V and J ends lost 7 bases and 6 bases respectively, with 12 bases between them. As DNA, the CDR3 is TGCGCCAGCACTGCCGGGACTCCTGAAGCTTTCTTT. As protein: CASTAGTPEAFF.

The rearrangement links TRBV4-1 to TRBJ2-5; 13 bases line up with TRBD2. The CDR3 runs to 16 residues. The germline CDR1 and CDR2 sequences are MGHRA and YSYEKL. Trimming removed 1 base from V and 4 bases from J; junction bases left unmatched: 3. The CDR3 reads CASSQGTSGGRETQYF. For the CDR3, the DNA is TGCGCCAGCAGCCAAGGGACTAGCGGGGGAAGAGAGACCCAGTACTTC.

On this clonotype: One end of the junction is discordant with germline, which a read error may explain. The rearrangement joins TRBV5-1 to TRBJ2-7; 7 bases match TRBD2. The J call is doubtful: the DNA matches TRBJ2-1 better. Germline V gives CDR1 SGHRS, CDR2 YFSETQ. This CDR3 comprises 18 residues. CDR3 in DNA: TGCGCCAGCACGCTCCTGGGAGGGACCCCAAGCTCCTACAGTGAGCAGTTCTTC. Amino acid sequence: CASTLLGGTPSSYSEQFF.

The CDR3 DNA sequence: TGTGCCAGCAGCATCGGGACGGCTCAGCCGTATTTT. It specifies CASSIGTAQPYF. The rearrangement links TRBV7-3 to TRBJ2-3, with D perhaps being TRBD1 or TRBD2 (5 bases each). V lost 5 bases and J 14 bases, leaving 17 bases between the germline ends. The germline V gene has CDR1 SGHTA and CDR2 FQGTGA. The CDR3 sequence is 12 residues long.

The V gene is TRBV20-1, the J gene TRBJ2-7; D ambiguous. The CDR3 length is 15 residues. Trimming removed 4 bases at V and 0 bases at J, with 16 bases between. CDR1 and CDR2 (germline): DFQATT, SNEGSKA (reference sequence). Here the CDR3 reads CSAINAERSSYEQYF. The CDR3 coding sequence is TGCAGTGCTATCAATGCCGAGAGAAGCTCCTACGAGCAGTACTTC.

Regarding this clonotype: Mismatch with germline at one junction end may stem from a read error. This CDR3 is CASREGSGDGSGQYF. The CDR3 DNA is TGTGCCAGCAGGGAAGGGTCAGGGGATGGCTCGGGGCAGTACTTC. The chain carries TRBV2 and TRBJ2-7; possible D gene TRBD1, 6 bases. CDR1 SNHLY and CDR2 FYNNEI come from the germline V gene. This CDR3 comprises 15 residues. Full variable domain (missing parts from reference TRBV2 and TRBJ2-7): EPEVTQTPSHQVTQMGQEVILRCVPISNHLYFYWYRQILGQKVEFLVSFYNNEISEKSEIFDDQFSVERPDGSNFTLKIRSTKLEDSAMYFCASREGSGDGSGQYFGPGTRLTVT.

This clonotype has a count of ten or more. The chain joins TRBV29-1 to TRBJ2-1, with 13 nucleotides matching TRBD2. The CDR3 totals 16 residues. The V and J ends lost 7 bases and 4 bases, in that order; junction bases with no gene match: 10. The germline gives CDR1 SQVTM, CDR2 ANQGSEA. CDR3: CSGDSGLAGAYNEQFF. The DNA of the CDR3 is TGCAGCGGGGACAGTGGACTAGCGGGGGCATACAATGAGCAGTTCTTC.

The rearrangement joins TRBV7-3 to TRBJ2-1; TRBD1 aligns across 7 bases. With V trimmed by 2 bases and J by 6 bases, 1 base remained unmatched. CDR1 is SGHTA and CDR2 is FQGTGA in the germline V gene. This CDR3 has 13 residues. In nucleotides, the CDR3 is TGTGCCAGCAGCTTAGGACAGGTCAATGAGCAGTTCTTC. Translating gives CASSLGQVNEQFF.

On this clonotype itself: A read error may account for a junction end that differs from germline. The gene calls are TRBV9 and TRBJ2-1, with TRBD2 identical over 13 bases. Germline V gene lookup returns CDR1 SGDLS and CDR2 YYNGEE. This CDR3 comprises 15 residues. The CDR3 DNA is TGTGCCAGCAGCCCACAGGGACTAGCGGGAAGTGAGCAGTCCTTC. It encodes CASSPQGLAGSEQSF.

This clonotype has only a few counts. V usage is TRBV15 and J usage is TRBJ2-7; D may be TRBD1 or TRBD2 (6 bases each). Germline CDR1 reads LNHNV; CDR2 reads YYDKDF (reference sequence). There are 14 residues in the CDR3. V lost 5 bases and J lost 5, with 16 bases in between. DNA of the CDR3: TGTGCCACCAGCTCCCTGGCGAGGGGGGACGAGCAGTACTTC. Its protein is CATSSLARGDEQYF.

The J gene is TRBJ1-6, the V gene TRBV20-1; TRBD1 matches at 7 bases. Germline V gene lookup returns CDR1 DFQATT and CDR2 SNEGSKA (reference sequence). V gave up 5 bases and J gave up 9 bases; unmatched junction bases: 13. The length of the CDR3 is 15 residues. The CDR3 loop reads CSARRFVGDSSPLHF. DNA of the CDR3: TGCAGTGCTCGGCGTTTTGTCGGGGACAGTTCACCCCTCCACTTT.

On this clonotype: The junction differs from germline at one of its ends, possibly a read error. This chain uses TRBV7-7 with TRBJ1-2, with D uncertain. Germline V lookup: CDR1 SSHAT, CDR2 FNYEAQ (reference sequence). The CDR3 has 14 amino acids. The chain's CDR3 is CASSFPGTDYGYTF. The CDR3 DNA follows: TGTGCTAGCAGCTTCCCGGGAACTGACTATGGCTACACCTTC.

The chain couples TRBV25-1 to TRBJ2-2; D call uncertain. The CDR3 has 15 amino acids. CDR1 is MGHDK and CDR2 is SYGVNS in the germline V gene. V was cut by 4 bases and J by 0 bases, with 9 bases left in between. The CDR3, as DNA: TGTGCCAGCAGTGGTTTTCTGACGAACACCGGGGAGCTGTTTTTT. Amino acid sequence: CASSGFLTNTGELFF.

The chain couples TRBV2 to TRBJ1-4; D gene ambiguous. Between the trimmed V and J ends, which lost 4 bases and 10 bases, there was a span of 10 bases. This CDR3 has 12 amino acids. Germline V gene lookup returns CDR1 SNHLY and CDR2 FYNNEI. CDR3 nucleotide sequence: TGTGCCAGCAGTGGTGGGCGAGTAAAACTGTTTTTT. This codes for CASSGGRVKLFF.

The chain carries TRBV29-1 and TRBJ2-2; 7 nucleotides line up with TRBD2. The CDR3 sequence is 14 residues long. Trimming at V came to 7 bases and at J to 3 bases, leaving 8 bases not matched to a gene. Germline V gives CDR1 SQVTM, CDR2 ANQGSEA. The CDR3 spells CSAEVLAYTGELFF. CDR3 coding DNA: TGCAGCGCCGAGGTACTAGCGTACACCGGGGAGCTGTTTTTT.

J is TRBJ1-1 and V is TRBV20-1; TRBD1 agrees at 7 bases. The germline gives CDR1 DFQATT, CDR2 SNEGSKA (reference sequence). V gave up 6 bases and J gave up 6 bases; unmatched junction bases: 10. CDR3 length: 13 amino acids. The CDR3 is CSAPSTGRAEAFF. CDR3 nucleotides: TGCAGTGCCCCCTCGACAGGGAGGGCTGAAGCTTTCTTT.

Ten or more counts support this clonotype. The chain uses TRBV12-3 or TRBV12-4 and TRBJ2-7, with 7 nucleotides matching TRBD1. V dropped 3 bases and J dropped 6; count of bases not matched to a gene: 11. The CDR3 loop spans 15 amino acids. In nucleotides, the CDR3 is TGTGCCAGCAGTTTTGGGACAGTAGCATCTGGCGAGCAGTACTTC. Translating gives CASSFGTVASGEQYF.

At least ten counts were recorded for this clonotype. The chain has TRBV5-1 and TRBJ2-7; no clear D. V lost 5 bases and J lost 4, with 13 bases in between. This CDR3 is 13 amino acids long. The V gene's germline CDR1 is SGHRS and CDR2 YFSETQ. The CDR3 nucleotides read TGCGCCAGCAGTCTAGGGATTGGGTACGAGCAGTACTTC. Translating gives CASSLGIGYEQYF.

A single count supports this clonotype. This sequence joins TRBV24-1 and TRBJ2-1; D unresolved. Trimming left V 2 bases short and J 4 bases short, with 8 bases between. CDR1 is KGHDR, CDR2 SFDVKD, per germline. This CDR3 is 14 amino acids long. CDR3 bases: TGTGCCACCAGTGATTCCCCGCTTTACAATGAGCAGTTCTTC. This sequence encodes CATSDSPLYNEQFF.